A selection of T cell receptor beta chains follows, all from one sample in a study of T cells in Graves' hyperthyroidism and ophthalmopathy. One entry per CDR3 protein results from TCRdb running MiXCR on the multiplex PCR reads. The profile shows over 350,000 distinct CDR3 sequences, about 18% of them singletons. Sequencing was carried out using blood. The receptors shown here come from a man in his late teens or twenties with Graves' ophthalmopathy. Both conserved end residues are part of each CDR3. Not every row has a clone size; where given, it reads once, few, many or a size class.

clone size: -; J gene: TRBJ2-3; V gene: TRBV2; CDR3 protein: CASSEWEDSTDTQYF
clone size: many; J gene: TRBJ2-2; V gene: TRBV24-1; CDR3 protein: CATSDHTGELFF
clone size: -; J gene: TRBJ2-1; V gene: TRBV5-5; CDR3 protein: CASSFQGQGDNNEQFF
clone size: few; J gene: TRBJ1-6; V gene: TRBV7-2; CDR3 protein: CASSRRGHKSSYNSPLHF
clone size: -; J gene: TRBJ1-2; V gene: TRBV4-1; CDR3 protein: CASSQVWKPLGYTF
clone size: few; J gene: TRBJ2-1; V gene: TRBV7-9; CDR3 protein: CASSLGLAGGLVNEQFF
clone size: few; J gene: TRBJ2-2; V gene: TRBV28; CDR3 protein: CASGANTGELFF
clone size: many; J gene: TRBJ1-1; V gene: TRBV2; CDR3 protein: CATVRDRNTEAFF
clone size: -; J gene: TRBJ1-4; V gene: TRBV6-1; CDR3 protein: CASRTGTTNEKLFF
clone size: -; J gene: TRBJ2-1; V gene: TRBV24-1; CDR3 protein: CATSDSRGTNTYNEQFF
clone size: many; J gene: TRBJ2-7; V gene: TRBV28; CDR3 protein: CASSLTGEAYEQYF
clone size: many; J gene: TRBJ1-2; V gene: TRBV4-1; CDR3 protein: CASSPGGNEEYGYTF
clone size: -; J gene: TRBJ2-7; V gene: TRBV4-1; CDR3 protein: CASSQVTLIQNYEQYF
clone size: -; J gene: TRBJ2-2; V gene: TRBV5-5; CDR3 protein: CASGTGLFGELFF
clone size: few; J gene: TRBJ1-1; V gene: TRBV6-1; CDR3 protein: CASSAQTNTEAFF
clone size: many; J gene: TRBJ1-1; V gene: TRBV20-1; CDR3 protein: CSAYRNTEAFF
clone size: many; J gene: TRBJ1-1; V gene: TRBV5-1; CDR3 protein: CASSLWAENTEAFF
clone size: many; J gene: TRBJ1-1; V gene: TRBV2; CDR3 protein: CASSEEVLNTEAFF
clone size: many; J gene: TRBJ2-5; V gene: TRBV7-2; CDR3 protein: CASSLRGGGSQETQYF
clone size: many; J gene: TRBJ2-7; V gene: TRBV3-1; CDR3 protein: CASSHTANSYEQYF
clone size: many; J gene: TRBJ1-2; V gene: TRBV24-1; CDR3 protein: CATSDFEGGYTF